In this sample, the clone carrying this T cell receptor (beta chain) turned up many times. Its antigen is not known. The data were taken from a study of T cell repertoires in cytomegalovirus infection. Study as a whole: Evidence of both CMV infection and a matching HLA type came from public TCR beta signatures.

General observations from the study: CMV-specific TCR beta clonotypes restricted by HLA-C dominated the ex vivo response. Summed frequency of shared TCR beta families picked out CMV carriers who also had the relevant HLA.

In TCRdb, the reads were re-called with MiXCR into one record per CDR3 protein. The top ten hold under 2% of the sample, which has under 250,000 distinct CDR3 sequences, 9% to 15% seen once. The sample was PBMCs. The clonotype comes from a human donor in good health (CMV status not recorded). Some clones in this sample may be carry-over from other donors' samples.

This CDR3 reads CASSPLGQGHEQYF. CDR3 nucleotide sequence: TGTGCCAGCAGTCCCCTGGGACAGGGCCACGAGCAGTACTTC. This chain links TRBV28 with TRBJ2-7; TRBD1 aligns across 9 bases. There are 14 residues in the CDR3. Per germline, CDR1 MDHEN and CDR2 SYDVKM. The J segment lost 5 bases and the V segment lost 5 bases, leaving 7 bases of the junction unmatched.